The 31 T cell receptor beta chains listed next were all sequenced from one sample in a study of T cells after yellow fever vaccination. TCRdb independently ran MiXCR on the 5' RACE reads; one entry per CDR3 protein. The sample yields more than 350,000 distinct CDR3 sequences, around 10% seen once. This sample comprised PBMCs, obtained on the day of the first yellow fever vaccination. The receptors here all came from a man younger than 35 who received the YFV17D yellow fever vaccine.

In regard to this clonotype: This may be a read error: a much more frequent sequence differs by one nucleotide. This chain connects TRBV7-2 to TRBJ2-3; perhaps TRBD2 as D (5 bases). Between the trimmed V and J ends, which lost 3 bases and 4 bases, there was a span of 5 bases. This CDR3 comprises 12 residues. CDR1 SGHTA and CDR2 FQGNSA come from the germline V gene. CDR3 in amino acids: CASSFSADTQYF. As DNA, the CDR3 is TGTGCCAGCAGCTTTAGCGCAGATACGCAGTATTTT. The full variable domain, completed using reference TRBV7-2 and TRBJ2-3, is GAGVSQSPSNKVTEKGKDVELRCDPISGHTALYWYRQSLGQGLEFLIYFQGNSAPDKSGLPSDRFSAERTGGSVSTLTIQRTQQEDSAVYLCASSFSADTQYFGPGTRLTVL.

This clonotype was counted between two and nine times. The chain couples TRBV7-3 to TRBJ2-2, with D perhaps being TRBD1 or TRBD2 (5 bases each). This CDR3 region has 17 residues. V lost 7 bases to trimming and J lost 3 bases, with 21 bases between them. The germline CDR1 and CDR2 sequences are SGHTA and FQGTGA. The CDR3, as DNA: TGTGCCAGCAAATCTTCGGGACCTATATTACACACCGGGGAGCTGTTTTTT. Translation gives CASKSSGPILHTGELFF.

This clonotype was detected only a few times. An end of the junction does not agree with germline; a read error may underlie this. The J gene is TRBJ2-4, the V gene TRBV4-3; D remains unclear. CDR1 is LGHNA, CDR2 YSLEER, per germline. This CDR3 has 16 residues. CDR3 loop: CVSSQDIWEAKNIQYF. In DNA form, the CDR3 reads TGCGTCAGCAGCCAAGATATCTGGGAAGCCAAAAACATTCAGTACTTC.

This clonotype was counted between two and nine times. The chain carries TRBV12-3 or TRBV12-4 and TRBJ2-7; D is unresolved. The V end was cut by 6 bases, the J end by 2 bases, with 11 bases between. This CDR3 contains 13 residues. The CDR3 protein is CASSKSAPYEQYF. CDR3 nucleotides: TGTGCCAGCAGCAAATCAGCTCCCTACGAGCAGTACTTC.

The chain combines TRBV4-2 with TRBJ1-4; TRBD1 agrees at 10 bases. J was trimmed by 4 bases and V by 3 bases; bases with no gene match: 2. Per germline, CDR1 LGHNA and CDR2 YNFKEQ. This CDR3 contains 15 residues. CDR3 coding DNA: TGTGCCAGCAGCCAGGACAGGGGGTTTAATGAAAAACTGTTTTTT. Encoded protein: CASSQDRGFNEKLFF.

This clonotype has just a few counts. The CDR3 bases are TGTGCCATGGTGCTTAGCTATGAGCAGTTCTTC. Translated, it gives CAMVLSYEQFF. The V gene is TRBV30, the J gene TRBJ2-1; D is undetermined. Per the germline V gene, CDR1 is GTSNPN and CDR2 is SVGIG (reference sequence). The CDR3 totals 11 residues. Trimming pared 8 bases from V and 8 bases from J, leaving 13 bases between.

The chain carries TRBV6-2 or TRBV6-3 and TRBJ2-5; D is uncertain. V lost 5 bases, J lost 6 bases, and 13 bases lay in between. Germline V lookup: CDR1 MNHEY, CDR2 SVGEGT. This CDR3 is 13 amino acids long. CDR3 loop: CASSRPVYKTQYF. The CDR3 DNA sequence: TGTGCCAGCAGTCGTCCTGTGTATAAGACCCAGTACTTC.

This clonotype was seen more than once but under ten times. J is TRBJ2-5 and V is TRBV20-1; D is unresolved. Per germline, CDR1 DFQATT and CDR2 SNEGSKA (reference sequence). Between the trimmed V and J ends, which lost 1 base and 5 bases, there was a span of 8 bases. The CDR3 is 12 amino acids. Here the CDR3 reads CSARGASETQYF. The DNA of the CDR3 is TGCAGTGCTAGAGGCGCCTCGGAGACCCAGTACTTC.

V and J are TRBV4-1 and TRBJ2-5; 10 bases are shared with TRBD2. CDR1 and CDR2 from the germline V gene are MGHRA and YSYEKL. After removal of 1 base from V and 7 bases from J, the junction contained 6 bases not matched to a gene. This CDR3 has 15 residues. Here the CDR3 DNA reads TGCGCCAGCAGCCAAGGTCCTAGCGGGGGAGGGACCCAGTACTTC. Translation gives CASSQGPSGGGTQYF.

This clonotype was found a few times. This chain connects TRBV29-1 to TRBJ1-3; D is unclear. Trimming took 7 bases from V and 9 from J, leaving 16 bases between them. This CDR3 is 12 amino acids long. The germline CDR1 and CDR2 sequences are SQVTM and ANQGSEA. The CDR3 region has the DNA TGCAGCGCTCGGGATTACGACGCCACCATATATTTT. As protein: CSARDYDATIYF. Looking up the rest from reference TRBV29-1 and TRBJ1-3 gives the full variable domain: SAVISQKPSRDICQRGTSLTIQCQVDSQVTMMFWYRQQPGQSLTLIATANQGSEATYESGFVIDKFPISRPNLTFSTLTVSNMSPEDSSIYLCSARDYDATIYFGEGSWLTVV.

This CDR3 reads CATSTGSGQSSYGYTF. Written as DNA, the CDR3 is TGTGCCACCAGCACGGGGTCCGGACAAAGTAGCTATGGCTACACCTTC. J is TRBJ1-2 and V is TRBV15; D perhaps matches TRBD1 (5 bases). With 4 bases removed from V and 4 bases from J, the gap between germline ends came to 19 bases. Germline CDR1 and CDR2: LNHNV and YYDKDF (reference sequence). The CDR3 runs to 16 residues.

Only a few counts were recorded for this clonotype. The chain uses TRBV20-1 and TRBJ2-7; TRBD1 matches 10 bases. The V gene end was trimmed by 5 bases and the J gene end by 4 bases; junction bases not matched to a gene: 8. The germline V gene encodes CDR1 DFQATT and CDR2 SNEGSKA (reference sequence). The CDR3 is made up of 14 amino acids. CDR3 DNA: TGCAGTGCTGAAGAACCGGGACAGGGGTACGAGCAGTACTTC. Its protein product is CSAEEPGQGYEQYF.

DNA for the CDR3: TGTGCCACCAGTGATTCGATGGGTGGCTACACCTTC. Its translation: CATSDSMGGYTF. The chain recombines TRBV24-1 with TRBJ1-2; D is unclear. The length of the CDR3 is 12 residues. V shed 2 bases and J shed 7 bases, with 7 bases lying between them. The germline gives CDR1 KGHDR, CDR2 SFDVKD.

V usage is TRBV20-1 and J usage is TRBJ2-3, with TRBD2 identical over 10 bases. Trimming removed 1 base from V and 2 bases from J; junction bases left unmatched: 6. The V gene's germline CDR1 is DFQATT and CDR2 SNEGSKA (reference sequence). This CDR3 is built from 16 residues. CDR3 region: CSARVVAGGTTDTQYF. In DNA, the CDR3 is TGCAGTGCTAGAGTGGTAGCGGGGGGTACCACAGATACGCAGTATTTT.

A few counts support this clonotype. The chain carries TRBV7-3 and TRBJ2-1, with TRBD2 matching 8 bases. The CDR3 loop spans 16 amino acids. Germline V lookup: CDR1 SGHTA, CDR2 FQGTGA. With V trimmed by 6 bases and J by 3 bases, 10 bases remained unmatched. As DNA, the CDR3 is TGTGCCAGCAGGCCGACCGGGACTAGTGTCTACAATGAGCAGTTCTTC. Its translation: CASRPTGTSVYNEQFF.

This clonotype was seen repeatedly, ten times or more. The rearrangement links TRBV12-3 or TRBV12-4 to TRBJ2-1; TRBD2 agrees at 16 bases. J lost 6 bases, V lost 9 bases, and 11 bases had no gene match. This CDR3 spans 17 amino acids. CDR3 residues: CASLPGLAGGVGNEQFF. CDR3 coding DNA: TGTGCCAGTCTGCCGGGACTAGCGGGGGGGGTAGGCAATGAGCAGTTCTTC.

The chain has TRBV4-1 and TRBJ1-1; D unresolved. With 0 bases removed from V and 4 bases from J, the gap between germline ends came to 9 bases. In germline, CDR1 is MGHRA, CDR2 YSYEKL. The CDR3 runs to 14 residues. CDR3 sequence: CASSQDVGFTEAFF. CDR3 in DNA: TGCGCCAGCAGCCAAGATGTGGGTTTCACTGAAGCTTTCTTT.

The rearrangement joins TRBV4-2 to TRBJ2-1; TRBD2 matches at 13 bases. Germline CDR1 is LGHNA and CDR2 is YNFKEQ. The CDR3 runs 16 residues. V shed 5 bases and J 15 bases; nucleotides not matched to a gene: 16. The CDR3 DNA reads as TGTGCCAGCAGCTCGACTAGCGGGGGGTCTTCACATCCGACGTTCTTC. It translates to CASSSTSGGSSHPTFF.

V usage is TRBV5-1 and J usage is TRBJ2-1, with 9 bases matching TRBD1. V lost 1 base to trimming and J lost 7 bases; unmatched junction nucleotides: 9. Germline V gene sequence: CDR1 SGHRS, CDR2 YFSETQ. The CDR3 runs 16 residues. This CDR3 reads CASSLRWDREWNEQFF. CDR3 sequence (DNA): TGCGCCAGCAGCTTGAGATGGGACAGGGAATGGAATGAGCAGTTCTTC.

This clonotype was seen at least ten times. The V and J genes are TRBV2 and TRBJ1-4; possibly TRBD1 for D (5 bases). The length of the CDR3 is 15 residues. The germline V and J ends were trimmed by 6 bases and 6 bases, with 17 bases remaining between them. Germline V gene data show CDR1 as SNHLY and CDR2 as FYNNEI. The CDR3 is CASRPRGTRDEKLFF. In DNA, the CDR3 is TGTGCCAGCAGGCCCCGGGGGACCAGGGATGAAAAACTGTTTTTT.

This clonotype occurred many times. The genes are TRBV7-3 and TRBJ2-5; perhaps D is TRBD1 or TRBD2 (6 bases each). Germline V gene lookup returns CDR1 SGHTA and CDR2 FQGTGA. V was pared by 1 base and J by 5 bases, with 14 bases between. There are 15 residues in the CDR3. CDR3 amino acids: CASSLKGGRWETQYF. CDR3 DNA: TGTGCCAGCAGCTTAAAGGGGGGCCGATGGGAGACCCAGTACTTC.

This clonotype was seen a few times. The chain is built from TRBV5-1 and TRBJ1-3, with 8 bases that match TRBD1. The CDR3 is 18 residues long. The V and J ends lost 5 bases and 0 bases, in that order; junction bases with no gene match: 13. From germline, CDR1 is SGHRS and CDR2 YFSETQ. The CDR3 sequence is CASRPLPAGGPSGNTIYF. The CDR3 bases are TGCGCCAGCAGACCTCTTCCCGCAGGGGGCCCCTCTGGAAACACCATATATTTT.

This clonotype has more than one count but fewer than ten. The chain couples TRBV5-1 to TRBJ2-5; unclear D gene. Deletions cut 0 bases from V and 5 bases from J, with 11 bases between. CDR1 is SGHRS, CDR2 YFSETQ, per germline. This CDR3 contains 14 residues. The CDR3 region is CASSLVTEGETQYF. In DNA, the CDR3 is TGCGCCAGCAGCTTGGTCACTGAAGGGGAGACCCAGTACTTC.

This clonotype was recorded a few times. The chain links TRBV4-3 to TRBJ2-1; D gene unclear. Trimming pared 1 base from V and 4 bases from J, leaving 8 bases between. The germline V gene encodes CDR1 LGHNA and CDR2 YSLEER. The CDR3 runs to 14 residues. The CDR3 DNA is TGCGCCAGCAGCCAAGGGGCGGCTTACAATGAGCAGTTCTTC. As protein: CASSQGAAYNEQFF.

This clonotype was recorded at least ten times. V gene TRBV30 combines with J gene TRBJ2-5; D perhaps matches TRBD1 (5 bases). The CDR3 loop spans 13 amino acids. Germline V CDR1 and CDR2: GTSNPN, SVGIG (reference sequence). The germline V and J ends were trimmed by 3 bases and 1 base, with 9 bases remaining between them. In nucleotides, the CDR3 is TGTGCCTGGAGAGGGGCCTTCCAAGAGACCCAGTACTTC. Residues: CAWRGAFQETQYF.

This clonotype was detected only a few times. This CDR3 reads CASSGGSGRGPDTQYF. CDR3 nucleotide sequence: TGTGCCAGCAGCGGAGGGTCAGGAAGGGGCCCAGATACGCAGTATTTT. This rearrangement joins TRBV11-3 to TRBJ2-3; perhaps TRBD2 as D (6 bases). The germline V and J ends were trimmed by 5 bases and 4 bases, with 19 bases remaining between them. Germline V gives CDR1 SGHNT, CDR2 YENEEA. This CDR3 region has 16 residues.

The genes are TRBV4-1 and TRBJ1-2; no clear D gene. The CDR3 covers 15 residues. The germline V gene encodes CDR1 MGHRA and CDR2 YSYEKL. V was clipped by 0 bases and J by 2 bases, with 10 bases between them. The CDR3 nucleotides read TGCGCCAGCAGCCAAGAAACGAAAGGAAACTATGGCTACACCTTC. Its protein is CASSQETKGNYGYTF.

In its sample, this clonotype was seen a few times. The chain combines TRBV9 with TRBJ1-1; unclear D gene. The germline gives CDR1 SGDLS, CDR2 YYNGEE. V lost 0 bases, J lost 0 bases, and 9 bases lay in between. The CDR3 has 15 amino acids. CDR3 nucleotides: TGTGCCAGCAGCGTAGCCTCCGGGATGAACACTGAAGCTTTCTTT. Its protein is CASSVASGMNTEAFF.

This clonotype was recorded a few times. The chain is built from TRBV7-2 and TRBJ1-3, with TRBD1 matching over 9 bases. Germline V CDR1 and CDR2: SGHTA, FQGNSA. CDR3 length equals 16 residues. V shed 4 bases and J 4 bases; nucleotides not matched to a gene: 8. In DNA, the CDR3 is TGTGCCAGCAGCTCCGAACGGGACAGGGCGGGAAACACCATATATTTT. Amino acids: CASSSERDRAGNTIYF.

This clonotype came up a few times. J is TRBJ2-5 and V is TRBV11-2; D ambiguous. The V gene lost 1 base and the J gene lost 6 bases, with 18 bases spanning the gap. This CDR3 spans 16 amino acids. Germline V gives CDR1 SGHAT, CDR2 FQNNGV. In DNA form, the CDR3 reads TGTGCCAGCAGCTTAGTCGTAGGATCCACGTCCAAGACCCAGTACTTC. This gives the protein CASSLVVGSTSKTQYF.

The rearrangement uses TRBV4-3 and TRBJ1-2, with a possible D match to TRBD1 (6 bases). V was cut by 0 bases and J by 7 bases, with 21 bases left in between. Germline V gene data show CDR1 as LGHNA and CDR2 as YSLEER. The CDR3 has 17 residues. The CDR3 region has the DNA TGCGCCAGCAGCCAAGACCTTCCCCATACAGGGACGATTGGCTACACCTTC. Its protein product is CASSQDLPHTGTIGYTF.